This TCR beta chain derives from a study of a mutant IDH1 vaccine in newly diagnosed glioma. As regards this clone: Its target is not known.

Time point: week 5, during vaccination. Mutant IDH1 20-mer peptide, at 300 ug, made up each vaccine dose, with topical imiquimod. With V trimmed by 6 bases and J by 6 bases, 10 bases remained unmatched. The CDR3 extends over 15 amino acids. Germline values: CDR1 MNHEY, CDR2 SVGAGI. Repertoires were generated with immunoSEQ multiplex PCR, while TCRdb's copy carries only in-frame clones and drops some. The table lists approximately 27,000 clones, roughly nine tenths of them singletons. The sample here was PBMCs, taken from a glioma patient whose treatment included an IDH1 peptide vaccine. The source of this sequence is a young man with glioma. This rearrangement joins TRBV6-5 to TRBJ2-7; 11 bases map to TRBD1. DNA for the CDR3: TGTGCCAGCAGGTTAACCGGGACAGGGGGAGGCGAGCAGTACTTC. The encoded protein is CASRLTGTGGGEQYF.